Below are 14 T cell receptor beta chains sequenced from a single sample in a study of tissue T cells after allogeneic stem cell transplantation. Regarding time point: mouse harvest day 14 after allogeneic transplant. Tail vein injection delivered 10^7 T-cell-depleted bone marrow cells and 10^6 splenic CD5+ T cells. Data came from immunoSEQ multiplex PCR; TCRdb stores just in-frame clones and leaves some out. In the table there are nearly 7,000 clones, approximately 34% of which are singletons. Sequenced: skin. These receptor sequences come from a female BALB/c mouse given C57BL/6 T cells with graft-versus-host disease after an allogeneic hematopoietic cell transplant.

Details on this clone: Gene names denote mouse genes. The read gets to within 1 residue of the CDR3 end, and the germline J gene fills in the rest. The chain links TRBV23 to TRBJ2-4; TRBD1 is taken as the D call from the table, unchecked against the DNA. Germline values: CDR1 KGHTA, CDR2 FQNQQP. The CDR3 covers 13 residues. CDR3 bases read: TGCTCCAGCAGGGACAGTAGTCAAAACACCTTGTAC. This translates into CSSRDSSQNTLY. The full CDR3 reads CSSRDSSQNTLYF.

About this clone: Gene names follow the mouse nomenclature. With the read ending 1 residue before the CDR3 end, the germline J gene is used to fill in that end. The chain combines TRBV16 with TRBJ2-7, with 7 positions matching TRBD2. Per germline, CDR1 SGHSA and CDR2 FRNQAP. The junction had 0 bases not matched to a gene; V was cut back by 0 bases and J by 7 bases. The CDR3 extends over 12 amino acids. CDR3 DNA (partial): TGTGCAAGCAGCTTAGAGGGGGGGGAACAGTAC. Its translation is CASSLEGGEQY. The full-length CDR3 reads as CASSLEGGEQYF.

A remark on this clone: The germline and genes are mouse ones. The sequenced fragment ends 1 residue before the CDR3 boundary, so the rest is inferred from the germline J gene. The chain joins TRBV3 to TRBJ1-2, with 9 bases identical to TRBD1. The V and J ends lost 6 bases and 4 bases, in that order; junction bases with no gene match: 0. The CDR3 loop spans 12 amino acids. CDR1 and CDR2 from the germline V gene are SNHLY and FYNGKV (reference sequence). The CDR3 DNA, read in part, is TGTGCCAGCAGGACAGGGGGCTCCGACTACACC. It codes for CASRTGGSDYT. The whole CDR3 is CASRTGGSDYTF.

By share, this clone ranks as medium-sized (0.01 to 0.1%). Gene names and germline match the mouse. Coverage ceases 1 residue before the CDR3 finishes, and the germline J gene fills in the end. This chain uses TRBV13-3 with TRBJ1-4, with D maybe TRBD1 (5 bases). The germline gives CDR1 NNHDY, CDR2 SYVADS. With 5 bases removed from V and 1 base from J, the gap between germline ends came to 6 bases. This CDR3 has 13 residues. The covered CDR3 bases are TGTGCCAGCAGGGGGCCTTCCAACGAAAGATTATTT. Translating gives CASRGPSNERLF. In full, the CDR3 reads CASRGPSNERLFF.

A few counts support this clone. Genes and germline are mouse. From the germline J gene comes the end of the CDR3, since the read stops 1 residue before it. The chain has TRBV1 and TRBJ2-3; TRBD2 is a possible D gene (6 bases). Between the trimmed V and J ends, which lost 3 bases and 0 bases, there was a span of 13 bases. Germline V CDR1 and CDR2: NSQYPW, LRSPGD (reference sequence). The CDR3 runs 16 residues. CDR3 bases read: TGCACCTGCAGTGCGAGGGACTTTTCTAGTGCAGAAACGCTGTAT. It encodes CTCSARDFSSAETLY. The CDR3, in full, reads CTCSARDFSSAETLYF.

To note about this clone: The gene names here belong to mouse. Sequencing ends 1 residue short of the CDR3 end; the germline J gene provides the rest. The genes are TRBV26 and TRBJ1-4; D is undetermined. In germline, CDR1 is KGHPV, CDR2 FQNQEV (reference sequence). Trimming cost V 4 bases and J 3 bases, with 6 bases left between them. The CDR3 extends over 13 amino acids. CDR3 amino acids: CASSRATNERLFF. CDR3 DNA, as far as it was read: TGTGCCAGCAGTCGGGCAACCAACGAAAGATTATTT.

This clone was seen a few times. The gene names here belong to mouse. The read halts 1 residue ahead of the CDR3 end, with the missing end drawn from the germline J gene. The chain links TRBV14 to TRBJ1-4, with D possibly matching TRBD1 (6 bases). The V end was cut by 2 bases, the J end by 7 bases, with 15 bases between. This CDR3 comprises 15 residues. Germline V CDR1 and CDR2: SGHDT, FRDEAV. This CDR3 reads CASSLAGRGGERLFF. The DNA read from the CDR3 is TGTGCCAGCAGTTTGGCGGGCAGGGGTGGCGAAAGATTATTT.

This clone is categorized as large. The germline and genes are mouse ones. The read terminates 1 residue ahead of where the CDR3 ends, so the germline J gene completes it. The chain is built from TRBV4 and TRBJ2-7; 7 bases align to TRBD2. V lost 5 bases, J lost 6 bases, and 10 bases stayed unmatched. CDR3 length: 14 residues. CDR1 and CDR2 from the germline V gene are LGHDT and YNNKQL (reference sequence). CDR3 in amino acids: CASSASGGRSEQYF. Partial CDR3 DNA: TGTGCCAGCAGCGCAAGTGGGGGGAGGAGTGAACAGTAC.

With regard to this clone: The listed genes are named as in mouse. CDR3 residues: CASSLQGQGQDTQYF. CDR3 bases read: TGTGCCAGCAGTCTCCAGGGACAGGGCCAAGACACCCAGTAC. J is TRBJ2-5 and V is TRBV26; 9 positions match TRBD1. With the read ending 1 residue before the CDR3 end, the germline J gene is used to fill in that end. The V gene's germline CDR1 is KGHPV and CDR2 FQNQEV (reference sequence). This CDR3 comprises 15 residues. V lost 3 bases and J lost 2; bases outside the gene matches: 3.

Concerning this clone: Mouse gene names apply. This CDR3 is CASSLGQGNTEVFF. The part of the CDR3 DNA that was read is TGTGCCAGCAGCCTCGGACAGGGGAACACAGAAGTCTTC. This chain connects TRBV5 to TRBJ1-1, with 8 bases that match TRBD1. The read gets to within 1 residue of the CDR3 end, and the germline J gene fills in the rest. This CDR3 comprises 14 residues. In germline, CDR1 is LGHNA, CDR2 YNLKQL (reference sequence). J was trimmed by 1 base and V by 4 bases; bases with no gene match: 2.

This clone was detected only a few times. Germline and genes: mouse. The part of the CDR3 DNA that was read is TGTGCCAGCAGGGGGACAGGGACAAACACCGGGCAGCTCTAC. It specifies CASRGTGTNTGQLY. The entire CDR3 reads CASRGTGTNTGQLYF. The chain couples TRBV3 to TRBJ2-2; 9 nucleotides match TRBD1. Read coverage stops 1 residue before the CDR3 terminus; the germline J gene supplies the remainder. The V gene's germline CDR1 is SNHLY and CDR2 FYNGKV (reference sequence). V trimming: 6 bases; J trimming: 0 bases; junction bases outside the gene matches: 2. The CDR3 has 15 amino acids.

In the case of this clone: Gene names refer to mouse genes. The sequenced fragment ends 1 residue before the CDR3 boundary, so the rest is inferred from the germline J gene. This chain joins TRBV26 and TRBJ2-7; TRBD1 agrees at 10 bases. J was trimmed by 3 bases and V by 4 bases; bases with no gene match: 0. CDR1 is KGHPV and CDR2 is FQNQEV in the germline V gene (reference sequence). There are 13 residues in the CDR3. The CDR3 DNA, read in part, is TGTGCCAGCAGTCGGGACAGGGGCTATGAACAGTAC. Residues: CASSRDRGYEQY. The complete CDR3 reads CASSRDRGYEQYF.

Only one count was recorded for this clone. Genes and germline come from the mouse. The read terminates 1 residue ahead of where the CDR3 ends, so the germline J gene completes it. This rearrangement joins TRBV26 to TRBJ1-1; D ambiguous. Germline CDR1 reads KGHPV; CDR2 reads FQNQEV (reference sequence). V was shortened by 4 bases and J by 0 bases, with 6 bases between the two germline ends. This CDR3 contains 13 residues. Incomplete CDR3 DNA: TGTGCCAGCAGTCCTAATGCAAACACAGAAGTCTTC. This codes for CASSPNANTEVF. Given in full, the CDR3 is CASSPNANTEVFF.

This clone has only a few counts. These gene names are mouse names. The read falls 1 residue short of the CDR3 end, and the missing part is taken from the germline J gene. The chain joins TRBV26 to TRBJ1-4; D is uncertain. Per germline, CDR1 KGHPV and CDR2 FQNQEV (reference sequence). This CDR3 has 14 residues. Trimming stripped 4 bases from V and 1 base from J, with 7 bases between. CDR3 residues: CASSQGSSNERLFF. The sequenced part of the CDR3 DNA is TGTGCCAGCAGTCAGGGCAGTTCCAACGAAAGATTATTT.